This T cell receptor (beta chain) was recorded in a study of T cells generated in artificial thymic organoids. Semi-nested PCR with reverse primers in the TRAC or TRBC constant regions amplified each chain separately. In TCRdb, the 5' RACE reads were re-called with MiXCR into one record per CDR3 protein. The table records roughly 5,300 distinct CDR3 sequences, less than 30% of them present only once. Human HSPCs were combined with MS5 stroma expressing human DLL1. Residual T cells were removed by FACS sorting CD34+CD3- progenitor cells before seeding the organoids. Input was about 40,000 to 210,000 sorted cells per sample. Remarks on this clonotype: As yet, its antigen is unknown.

The germline V gene encodes CDR1 SGHRS and CDR2 YFSETQ. Trimming cost V 0 bases and J 4 bases, with 7 bases left between them. The CDR3 sequence is 13 residues long. The TCR originated in a human donor who gave cord blood stem cells for thymic organoid culture, a cardiac surgery patient who gave postnatal thymus, or a blood donor (not recorded which). What was sequenced was naive CD8+ T cells grown in artificial thymic organoids from cord blood stem and progenitor cells. Noted subset: CD3+TCRalphabeta+CD8SP T cells; for blood, CD45RO-CCR7+ naive CD8+ T cells. This chain uses TRBV5-1 with TRBJ2-5, with D tentatively TRBD1 or TRBD2 (5 bases each). The CDR3 here is CASSLVGGETQYF. Here the CDR3 DNA reads TGCGCCAGCAGCTTGGTTGGGGGAGAGACCCAGTACTTC.